Sequencing of this TCR beta chain was carried out in a study of T-cell memory formation after mild COVID-19. Whole-study findings and limits: A subset of responding clones appeared in pre-infection memory, suggesting cross-reactive memory joined. A second wave expanding day 15 to 37 was CD4+-biased; contracting clones were balanced.

TCRdb reanalysed the 5' RACE reads using MiXCR and keeps one entry per CDR3 protein. The repertoire includes over 500,000 distinct CDR3 sequences, 15% to 20% of them detected once, and around 7.8% sits in the top ten. Germline CDR1 and CDR2: SGHRS and YFSETQ. The junction had 4 bases not matched to a gene; V was cut back by 4 bases and J by 3 bases. CDR3 length: 14 amino acids. Turning to this clonotype: Its antigen remains unknown.

The sequenced material came from PBMCs or a T cell subset sorted from them (not recorded which). This receptor was obtained from an adult woman who had mild COVID-19 (a few samples of this study predate the infection). Cell type and time point are not known. The rearrangement uses TRBV5-1 and TRBJ1-2; 9 nucleotides line up with TRBD1. The CDR3 loop reads CASSVQGADYGYTF. Written as DNA, the CDR3 is TGCGCCAGCAGCGTACAGGGGGCGGACTATGGCTACACCTTC.